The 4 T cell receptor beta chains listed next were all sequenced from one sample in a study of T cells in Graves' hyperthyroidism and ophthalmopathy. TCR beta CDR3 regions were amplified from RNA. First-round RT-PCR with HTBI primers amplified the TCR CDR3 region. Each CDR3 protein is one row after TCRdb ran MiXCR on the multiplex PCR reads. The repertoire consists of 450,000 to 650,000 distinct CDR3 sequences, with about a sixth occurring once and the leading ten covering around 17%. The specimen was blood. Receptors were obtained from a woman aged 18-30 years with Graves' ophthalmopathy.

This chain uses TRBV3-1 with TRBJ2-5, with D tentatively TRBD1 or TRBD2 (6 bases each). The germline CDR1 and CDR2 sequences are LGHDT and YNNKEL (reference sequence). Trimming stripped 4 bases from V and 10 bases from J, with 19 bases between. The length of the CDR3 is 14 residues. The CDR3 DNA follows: TGTGCCAGCAGCCTGACGGCTGGGGGGCTATACCAGTACTTC. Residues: CASSLTAGGLYQYF.

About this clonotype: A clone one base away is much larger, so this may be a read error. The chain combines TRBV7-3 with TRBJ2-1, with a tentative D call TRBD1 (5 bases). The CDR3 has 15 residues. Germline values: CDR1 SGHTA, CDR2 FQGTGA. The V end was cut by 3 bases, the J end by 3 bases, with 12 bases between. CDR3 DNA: TGTGCCAGCAGCTTTGGCCCTGACAGCTACAATGAGCAGTTCTTC. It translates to CASSFGPDSYNEQFF. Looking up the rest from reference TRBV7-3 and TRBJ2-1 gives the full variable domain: GAGVSQTPSNKVTEKGKYVELRCDPISGHTALYWYRQSLGQGPEFLIYFQGTGAADDSGLPNDRFFAVRPEGSVSTLKIQRTERGDSAVYLCASSFGPDSYNEQFFGPGTRLTVL.

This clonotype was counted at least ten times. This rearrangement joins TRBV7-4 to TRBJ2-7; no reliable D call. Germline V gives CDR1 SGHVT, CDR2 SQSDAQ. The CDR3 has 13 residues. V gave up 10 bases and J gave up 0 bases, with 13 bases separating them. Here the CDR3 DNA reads TGTGCCAACACCAAGAATAGCTCCTACGAGCAGTACTTC. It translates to CANTKNSSYEQYF.

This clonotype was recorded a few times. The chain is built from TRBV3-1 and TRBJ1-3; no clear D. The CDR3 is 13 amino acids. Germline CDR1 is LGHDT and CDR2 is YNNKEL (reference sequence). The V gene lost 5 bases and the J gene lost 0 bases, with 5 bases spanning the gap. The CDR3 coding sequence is TGTGCCAGCAGCGGGGTCTCTGGAAACACCATATATTTT. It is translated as CASSGVSGNTIYF.